This T cell receptor (beta chain) was sequenced for a study of chemoradiotherapy in HPV16-positive cancers. Across the study: Candidate HPV-specific clones and shared TCR motifs came from two HPV16-positive patients.

As for this clone: Its specificity is unknown.

General study findings and limits: During treatment, candidate HPV-specific clones and E7-related motifs expanded in tumor. Only a couple of HPV16-positive patients supplied the functional HPV-specificity definition.

The CDR3 totals 15 residues. CDR1 and CDR2 (germline): SGHDT, YYEEEE. The germline V and J ends were trimmed by 0 bases and 7 bases, with 16 bases remaining between them. The table came from immunoSEQ multiplex PCR; TCRdb's copy has only in-frame clones and leaves some out. The sample has 15,000 to 20,000 clones; 90% are singletons. The specimen was blood, collected from a patient who underwent chemoradiotherapy. This TCR was sampled from a human donor with HPV-associated anogenital cancer. The J gene is TRBJ1-2, the V gene TRBV5-6; no definite D call. The DNA of the CDR3 is TGTGCCAGCAGCTTGGAATCTAGGGTTATCCCTGGCTACACCTTC. It translates to CASSLESRVIPGYTF.